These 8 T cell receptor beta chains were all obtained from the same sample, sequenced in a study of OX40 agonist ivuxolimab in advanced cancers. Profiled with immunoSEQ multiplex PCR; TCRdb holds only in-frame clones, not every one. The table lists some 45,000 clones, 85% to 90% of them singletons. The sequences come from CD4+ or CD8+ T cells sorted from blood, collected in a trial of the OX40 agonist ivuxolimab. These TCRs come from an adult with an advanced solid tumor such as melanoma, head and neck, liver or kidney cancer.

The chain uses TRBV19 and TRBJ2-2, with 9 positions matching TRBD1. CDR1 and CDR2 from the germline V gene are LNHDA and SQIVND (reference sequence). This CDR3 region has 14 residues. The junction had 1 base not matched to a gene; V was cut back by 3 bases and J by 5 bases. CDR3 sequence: CASSMTGGTGELFF. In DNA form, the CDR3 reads TGTGCCAGTAGTATGACAGGGGGTACCGGGGAGCTGTTTTTT.

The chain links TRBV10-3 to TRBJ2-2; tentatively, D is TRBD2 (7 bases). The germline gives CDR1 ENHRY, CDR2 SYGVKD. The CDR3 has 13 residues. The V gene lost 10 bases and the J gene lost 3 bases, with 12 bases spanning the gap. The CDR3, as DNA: TGTGCCACCGGGGGGCGGCACACCGGGGAGCTGTTTTTT. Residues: CATGGRHTGELFF.

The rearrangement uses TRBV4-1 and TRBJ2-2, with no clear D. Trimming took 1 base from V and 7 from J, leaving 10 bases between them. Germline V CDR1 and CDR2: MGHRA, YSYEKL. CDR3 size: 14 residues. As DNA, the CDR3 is TGCGCCAGCAGCCAAGGTAGGAAGAACGGGGAGCTGTTTTTT. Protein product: CASSQGRKNGELFF.

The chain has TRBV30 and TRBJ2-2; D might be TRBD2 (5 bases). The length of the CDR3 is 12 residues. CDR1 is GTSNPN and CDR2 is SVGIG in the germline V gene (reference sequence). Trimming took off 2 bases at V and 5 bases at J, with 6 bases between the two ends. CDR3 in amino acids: CAWSWETGELFF. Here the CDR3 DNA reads TGTGCCTGGAGTTGGGAGACCGGGGAGCTGTTTTTT.

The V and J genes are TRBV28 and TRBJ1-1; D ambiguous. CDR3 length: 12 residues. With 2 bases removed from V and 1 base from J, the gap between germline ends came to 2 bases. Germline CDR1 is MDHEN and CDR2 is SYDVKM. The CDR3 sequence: CASSLQNTEAFF. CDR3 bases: TGTGCCAGCAGTTTACAGAACACTGAAGCTTTCTTT.

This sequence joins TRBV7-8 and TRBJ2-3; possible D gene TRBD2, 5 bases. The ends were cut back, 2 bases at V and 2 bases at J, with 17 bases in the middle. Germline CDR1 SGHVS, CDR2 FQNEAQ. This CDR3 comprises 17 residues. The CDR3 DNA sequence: TGTGCCAGCAGCTTAATGGGGAGCGCTGGAATCACAGATACGCAGTATTTT. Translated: CASSLMGSAGITDTQYF.

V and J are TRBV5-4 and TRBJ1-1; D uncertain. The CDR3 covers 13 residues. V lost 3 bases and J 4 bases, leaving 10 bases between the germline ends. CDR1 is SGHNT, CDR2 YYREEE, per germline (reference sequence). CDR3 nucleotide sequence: TGTGCCAGCAGCTCTCAATGGGCCACTGAAGCTTTCTTT. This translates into CASSSQWATEAFF. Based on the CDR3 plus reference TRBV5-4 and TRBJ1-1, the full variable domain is ETGVTQSPTHLIKTRGQQVTLRCSSQSGHNTVSWYQQALGQGPQFIFQYYREEENGRGNFPPRFSGLQFPNYSSELNVNALELDDSALYLCASSSQWATEAFFGQGTRLTVV.

CDR3 residues: CASRNRSSYEQYF. CDR3 DNA sequence: TGTGCCAGTAGGAACCGGAGCTCCTACGAGCAGTACTTC. The chain carries TRBV19 and TRBJ2-7; no firm D call. CDR1 and CDR2 from the germline V gene are LNHDA and SQIVND (reference sequence). V gave up 6 bases and J gave up 0 bases, with 9 bases separating them. CDR3 length equals 13 residues.